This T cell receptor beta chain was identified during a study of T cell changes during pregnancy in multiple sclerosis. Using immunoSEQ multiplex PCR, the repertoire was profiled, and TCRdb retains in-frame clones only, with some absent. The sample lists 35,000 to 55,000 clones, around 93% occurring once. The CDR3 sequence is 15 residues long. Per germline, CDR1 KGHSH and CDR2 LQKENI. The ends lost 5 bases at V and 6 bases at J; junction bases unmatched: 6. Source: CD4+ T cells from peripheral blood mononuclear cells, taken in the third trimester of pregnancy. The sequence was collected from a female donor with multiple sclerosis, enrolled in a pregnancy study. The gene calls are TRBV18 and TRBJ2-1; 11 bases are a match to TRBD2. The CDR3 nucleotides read TGTGCCAGCTCAACGGACGGGACTAGCGGCAATGAGCAGTTCTTC. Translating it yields CASSTDGTSGNEQFF.